These T cell receptor beta chains were read from a single sample in a study of cytomegalovirus exposure and HLA in healthy donors. Libraries were prepared by immunoSEQ multiplex PCR; TCRdb keeps only in-frame clonotypes and omits some of them. The sample consists of about 140,000 clones, roughly 79% of them appearing once. Sequencing input: PBMCs. Every receptor here comes from a young man in good health and CMV-seronegative. Both conserved end residues are part of each CDR3. Each record gives: V gene, clone size, D gene, J gene, CDR3 protein, CDR3 DNA. The D gene is left open where the match is weak. Clone size is given for some rows only: seen once, a few or many times, or a class if the clone is expanded.

V gene: TRBV7-2; clone size: -; D gene: -; J gene: TRBJ2-7; CDR3 protein: CASTLQASGGEQYF; CDR3 DNA: TGTGCCAGCACCCTTCAAGCGTCTGGCGGCGAGCAGTACTTC
V gene: TRBV5-8; clone size: -; D gene: -; J gene: TRBJ1-4; CDR3 protein: CASSLRGLREKLFF; CDR3 DNA: TGTGCCAGCAGCTTGAGGGGTCTACGTGAAAAACTGTTTTTT
V gene: TRBV6-1; clone size: -; D gene: TRBD1; J gene: TRBJ1-4; CDR3 protein: CASSGNRGGTDEKLFF; CDR3 DNA: TGTGCCAGCAGTGGAAACAGGGGGGGGACTGATGAAAAACTGTTTTTT
V gene: TRBV28; clone size: -; D gene: -; J gene: TRBJ2-7; CDR3 protein: CASSHSYEQYF; CDR3 DNA: TGTGCCAGCAGTCACAGCTACGAGCAGTACTTC
V gene: TRBV5-1; clone size: -; D gene: -; J gene: TRBJ1-2; CDR3 protein: CASSLELAGSYGYTF; CDR3 DNA: TGCGCCAGCAGCTTGGAGCTTGCGGGCTCCTATGGCTACACCTTC
V gene: TRBV2; clone size: few; D gene: -; J gene: TRBJ1-5; CDR3 protein: CASTEQFTQPQHF; CDR3 DNA: TGTGCCAGCACCGAACAGTTTACTCAGCCCCAGCATTTT
V gene: TRBV4-3; clone size: -; D gene: TRBD2; J gene: TRBJ2-3; CDR3 protein: CASSQDIARGADTQYF; CDR3 DNA: TGCGCCAGCAGCCAAGATATTGCGCGGGGGGCAGATACGCAGTATTTT
V gene: TRBV2; clone size: -; D gene: TRBD1; J gene: TRBJ2-2; CDR3 protein: CASSAETGGNTGELFF; CDR3 DNA: TGTGCCAGCAGTGCAGAGACAGGGGGTAACACCGGGGAGCTGTTTTTT
V gene: TRBV19; clone size: -; D gene: -; J gene: TRBJ1-1; CDR3 protein: CASSIGRAGTEAFF; CDR3 DNA: TGTGCCAGTAGTATAGGCAGGGCCGGCACTGAAGCTTTCTTT
V gene: TRBV4-1; clone size: -; D gene: -; J gene: TRBJ1-2; CDR3 protein: CASSQASAIYGYTF; CDR3 DNA: TGCGCCAGCAGCCAAGCGTCAGCGATCTATGGCTACACCTTC
V gene: TRBV27; clone size: -; D gene: TRBD1; J gene: TRBJ1-1; CDR3 protein: CASSFNRGGEGAFF; CDR3 DNA: TGTGCCAGCAGTTTCAACAGGGGAGGTGAAGGAGCTTTCTTT
V gene: TRBV7-2; clone size: once; D gene: -; J gene: TRBJ1-2; CDR3 protein: CASSLQGEDGYTF; CDR3 DNA: TGTGCCAGCAGCTTACAGGGTGAGGATGGCTACACCTTC
V gene: TRBV6-1; clone size: -; D gene: -; J gene: TRBJ1-5; CDR3 protein: CASQKGGFNQPQHF; CDR3 DNA: TGTGCCAGCCAGAAGGGCGGGTTCAATCAGCCCCAGCATTTT
V gene: TRBV25-1; clone size: -; D gene: TRBD1; J gene: TRBJ1-1; CDR3 protein: CASRDSGGQREAFF; CDR3 DNA: TGTGCCAGCAGGGATTCAGGGGGACAGAGAGAAGCTTTCTTT
V gene: TRBV14; clone size: once; D gene: TRBD1; J gene: TRBJ2-7; CDR3 protein: CASSRGTGASYEQYF; CDR3 DNA: TGTGCCAGCAGCCGTGGGACAGGAGCCTCCTACGAGCAGTACTTC
V gene: TRBV27; clone size: -; D gene: TRBD1; J gene: TRBJ2-1; CDR3 protein: CASRRVGQGLWNEQFF; CDR3 DNA: TGTGCCAGCAGGCGGGTCGGACAGGGCCTCTGGAATGAGCAGTTCTTC
V gene: TRBV20-1; clone size: -; D gene: TRBD1; J gene: TRBJ2-3; CDR3 protein: CRTGGADTQYF; CDR3 DNA: TGCAGAACAGGGGGCGCAGATACGCAGTATTTT
V gene: TRBV4-2; clone size: -; D gene: TRBD1; J gene: TRBJ1-2; CDR3 protein: CASSQELRDRVYGYTF; CDR3 DNA: TGTGCCAGCAGCCAAGAACTTAGGGACAGGGTCTATGGCTACACCTTC
V gene: TRBV5-1; clone size: -; D gene: TRBD1; J gene: TRBJ1-2; CDR3 protein: CASSPQGGHYGYTF; CDR3 DNA: TGCGCCAGCAGCCCCCAGGGGGGCCACTATGGCTACACCTTC
V gene: TRBV14; clone size: few; D gene: TRBD1; J gene: TRBJ1-2; CDR3 protein: CASSQRDRAYYGYTF; CDR3 DNA: TGTGCCAGCAGCCAAAGGGACAGAGCCTACTATGGCTACACCTTC
V gene: TRBV7-2; clone size: -; D gene: -; J gene: TRBJ1-1; CDR3 protein: CASSLARGTEAFF; CDR3 DNA: TGTGCCAGCAGCTTAGCTAGGGGAACTGAAGCTTTCTTT
V gene: TRBV6-5; clone size: once; D gene: -; J gene: TRBJ1-2; CDR3 protein: CASRPGRGDYGYTF; CDR3 DNA: TGTGCCAGCAGACCAGGGAGGGGCGACTATGGCTACACCTTC
V gene: TRBV6-4; clone size: -; D gene: TRBD1; J gene: TRBJ1-6; CDR3 protein: CASILAGGQGDSPLHF; CDR3 DNA: TGTGCCAGCATATTGGCGGGGGGACAGGGGGATTCACCCCTCCACTTT
V gene: TRBV7-8; clone size: -; D gene: TRBD2; J gene: TRBJ2-3; CDR3 protein: CASSLLAVLDVGTQYF; CDR3 DNA: TGTGCCAGCAGCTTACTAGCGGTTCTTGATGTAGGTACGCAGTATTTT
V gene: TRBV6-5; clone size: -; D gene: TRBD1; J gene: TRBJ1-1; CDR3 protein: CASSSRTGLCEAFF; CDR3 DNA: TGTGCCAGCAGTTCCAGGACAGGGCTCTGTGAAGCTTTCTTT
V gene: TRBV9; clone size: -; D gene: -; J gene: TRBJ1-2; CDR3 protein: CASSVGFGYGYTF; CDR3 DNA: TGTGCCAGCAGCGTCGGGTTCGGGTATGGCTACACCTTC
V gene: TRBV9; clone size: -; D gene: -; J gene: TRBJ2-1; CDR3 protein: CASGAQDEQFF; CDR3 DNA: TGTGCCAGCGGCGCGCAGGATGAGCAGTTCTTC
V gene: TRBV18; clone size: once; D gene: TRBD1; J gene: TRBJ1-3; CDR3 protein: CASSPRMDRVTAIYF; CDR3 DNA: TGTGCCAGCTCACCAAGGATGGACAGGGTGACCGCCATATATTTT
V gene: TRBV30; clone size: -; D gene: TRBD1; J gene: TRBJ2-7; CDR3 protein: CAWRTGTGYFEQYF; CDR3 DNA: TGTGCCTGGAGAACAGGGACAGGGTATTTCGAGCAGTACTTC
V gene: TRBV4-2; clone size: -; D gene: -; J gene: TRBJ1-1; CDR3 protein: CASSQDRRSPNTEAFF; CDR3 DNA: TGTGCCAGCAGCCAAGATCGGAGGTCCCCTAACACTGAAGCTTTCTTT
V gene: TRBV6-5; clone size: -; D gene: -; J gene: TRBJ1-5; CDR3 protein: CASSSMGGNQPQHF; CDR3 DNA: TGTGCCAGCAGTTCAATGGGAGGGAATCAGCCCCAGCATTTT
V gene: TRBV19; clone size: -; D gene: TRBD1; J gene: TRBJ1-5; CDR3 protein: CASSTTGVGPQHF; CDR3 DNA: TGTGCCAGTAGTACGACAGGGGTCGGCCCCCAGCATTTT
V gene: TRBV19; clone size: -; D gene: -; J gene: TRBJ1-4; CDR3 protein: CASSQGSQNEKLFF; CDR3 DNA: TGTGCCAGTAGTCAAGGGAGTCAGAATGAAAAACTGTTTTTT
V gene: TRBV6-5; clone size: -; D gene: -; J gene: TRBJ2-5; CDR3 protein: CASSAGQQETQYF; CDR3 DNA: TGTGCCAGCAGTGCGGGACAGCAAGAGACCCAGTACTTC
V gene: TRBV4-3; clone size: -; D gene: TRBD1; J gene: TRBJ2-6; CDR3 protein: CASSHRTGVLLSANVLTF; CDR3 DNA: TGCGCCAGCAGCCATAGGACAGGAGTCCTCTTAAGCGCCAACGTCCTGACTTTC
V gene: TRBV9; clone size: -; D gene: -; J gene: TRBJ1-3; CDR3 protein: CASSVVGSSGNTIYF; CDR3 DNA: TGTGCCAGCAGCGTAGTTGGGAGCTCTGGAAACACCATATATTTT
V gene: TRBV9; clone size: -; D gene: -; J gene: TRBJ1-1; CDR3 protein: CASSVDSQGWGTEAFF; CDR3 DNA: TGTGCCAGCAGCGTAGATAGTCAGGGGTGGGGCACTGAAGCTTTCTTT
V gene: TRBV10-3; clone size: -; D gene: TRBD1; J gene: TRBJ2-5; CDR3 protein: CAIRGQGVGETQYF; CDR3 DNA: TGTGCCATCAGGGGACAGGGGGTGGGGGAGACCCAGTACTTC
V gene: TRBV28; clone size: -; D gene: TRBD1; J gene: TRBJ2-5; CDR3 protein: CASSYTTGGQETQYF; CDR3 DNA: TGTGCCAGCAGTTATACCACAGGGGGCCAAGAGACCCAGTACTTC
V gene: TRBV6-6; clone size: once; D gene: -; J gene: TRBJ1-5; CDR3 protein: CASSYSTGSQHF; CDR3 DNA: TGTGCCAGCAGTTACTCGACGGGGTCCCAGCATTTT
V gene: TRBV5-1; clone size: -; D gene: -; J gene: TRBJ1-1; CDR3 protein: CASSTAGAPGEGEAFF; CDR3 DNA: TGCGCCAGCAGCACCGCAGGGGCCCCAGGGGAAGGTGAAGCTTTCTTT
V gene: TRBV9; clone size: -; D gene: TRBD1; J gene: TRBJ1-2; CDR3 protein: CASTLQGGHGYTF; CDR3 DNA: TGTGCCAGCACCCTCCAGGGGGGACATGGCTACACCTTC
V gene: TRBV6-1; clone size: many; D gene: -; J gene: TRBJ1-1; CDR3 protein: CASRARGREAEAFF; CDR3 DNA: TGTGCCAGCAGGGCAAGGGGGAGGGAGGCTGAAGCTTTCTTT
V gene: TRBV9; clone size: -; D gene: -; J gene: TRBJ1-1; CDR3 protein: CASSVVAMNTEAFF; CDR3 DNA: TGTGCCAGCAGCGTAGTAGCCATGAACACTGAAGCTTTCTTT